The 8 T cell receptor beta chains in this list originate from one sample, sequenced in a study of blood T cell repertoires in COVID-19. Assay used: immunoSEQ multiplex PCR; TCRdb lists only in-frame clones, some missing. The profile shows over 45,000 clones, 88% of them singletons. Sequencing used peripheral blood. The receptors shown here come from a man between 60 and 75 years old with active COVID-19.

The chain combines TRBV28 with TRBJ2-7, with 7 positions matching TRBD2. Germline V gene sequence: CDR1 MDHEN, CDR2 SYDVKM. The CDR3 runs 15 residues. Trimming at V came to 2 bases and at J to 0 bases, leaving 4 bases not matched to a gene. The CDR3, as DNA: TGTGCCAGCAGTTTAGGGGGGAGGGACTCCTACGAGCAGTACTTC. Its protein is CASSLGGRDSYEQYF.

The V call is TRBV2, the J call TRBJ2-7; 15 nucleotides match TRBD2. The germline V gene encodes CDR1 SNHLY and CDR2 FYNNEI. This CDR3 spans 19 amino acids. J was trimmed by 5 bases and V by 6 bases; bases with no gene match: 17. Here the CDR3 reads CASSAGLTGTSGRFDEQYF. CDR3 DNA: TGTGCCAGCAGCGCGGGACTCACCGGGACTAGCGGGAGGTTCGACGAGCAGTACTTC.

This chain links TRBV11-2 with TRBJ2-1, with no clear D. V was shortened by 5 bases and J by 10 bases, with 12 bases between the two germline ends. The CDR3 loop spans 12 amino acids. Germline V gives CDR1 SGHAT, CDR2 FQNNGV. CDR3 protein: CASSPESIEQFF. DNA for the CDR3: TGTGCCAGCAGCCCCGAATCTATAGAGCAGTTCTTC.

The chain combines TRBV7-6 with TRBJ2-2; no clear D gene. The CDR3 has 16 residues. Germline V lookup: CDR1 SGHVS, CDR2 FNYEAQ. The V and J ends lost 3 bases and 0 bases respectively, with 11 bases between them. The CDR3 protein is CASSFRRRTNTGELFF. The DNA of the CDR3 is TGTGCCAGCAGCTTTCGGCGCAGGACGAACACCGGGGAGCTGTTTTTT.

The rearrangement uses TRBV20-1 and TRBJ2-5, with a tentative D call TRBD1 (6 bases). Germline assignment: CDR1 DFQATT and CDR2 SNEGSKA (reference sequence). Trimming took off 5 bases at V and 3 bases at J, with 7 bases between the two ends. This CDR3 comprises 11 residues. The DNA of the CDR3 is TGCAGTGCTTACAGGGAAGAGACCCAGTACTTC. It specifies CSAYREETQYF.

V usage is TRBV27 and J usage is TRBJ2-3; D is possibly TRBD2 (6 bases). Germline CDR1 MNHEY, CDR2 SMNVEV (reference sequence). Trimming removed 5 bases at V and 0 bases at J, with 21 bases between. The CDR3 sequence is 18 residues long. The CDR3 spells CASSPAWGELLSTDTQYF. CDR3 nucleotides: TGTGCCAGCAGTCCTGCCTGGGGGGAACTACTGAGCACAGATACGCAGTATTTT.

The V and J genes are TRBV12-3 or TRBV12-4 and TRBJ2-1, with TRBD1 as a possible D gene (6 bases). V was clipped by 5 bases and J by 10 bases, with 15 bases between them. The CDR3 spans 13 residues. The CDR3 sequence: CASSDSGTKEQFF. Written as DNA, the CDR3 is TGTGCCAGCAGTGACTCCGGGACAAAAGAGCAGTTCTTC.

This chain joins TRBV2 and TRBJ2-2; tentative D call: TRBD1 (5 bases). Germline CDR1 is SNHLY and CDR2 is FYNNEI. Trimming stripped 5 bases from V and 2 bases from J, with 18 bases between. This CDR3 region has 17 residues. The CDR3: CASSLTLTAFNTGELFF. In nucleotides, the CDR3 is TGTGCCAGCAGTCTGACCTTGACAGCCTTCAACACCGGGGAGCTGTTTTTT. The full variable domain, rest sourced from reference TRBV2 and TRBJ2-2, is EPEVTQTPSHQVTQMGQEVILRCVPISNHLYFYWYRQILGQKVEFLVSFYNNEISEKSEIFDDQFSVERPDGSNFTLKIRSTKLEDSAMYFCASSLTLTAFNTGELFFGEGSRLTVL.